The rows below give T cell receptor beta chains drawn from one sample of a study of cytomegalovirus exposure and HLA in healthy donors. The protocol was immunoSEQ multiplex PCR, while the TCRdb copy is restricted to in-frame clones and leaves out a portion. The data show about 65,000 clones, and the top ten clones hold about a sixth. The sample taken for sequencing was PBMCs. The receptors derive from a boy under 18 in good health and CMV-seronegative. The CDR3 runs from the conserved cysteine through the conserved F or W. The order of the fields is CDR3 length, D gene, V gene, J gene, CDR3 DNA, CDR3 protein. The D gene is left open where the match is weak.

len: 11; d_gene: .; v_gene: TRBV5-1; j_gene: TRBJ1-2; CDR3nt: TGCGCCAGCAGCGACAGGTTGGACTACACCTTC; CDR3aa: CASSDRLDYTF
len: 13; d_gene: .; v_gene: TRBV30; j_gene: TRBJ2-3; CDR3nt: TGTGCCTGGAGTCCTCCAGGCACAGATACGCAGTATTTT; CDR3aa: CAWSPPGTDTQYF
len: 16; d_gene: TRBD1; v_gene: TRBV7-9; j_gene: TRBJ1-1; CDR3nt: TGTGCCAGCAGCTTAGCTGGCAGGGGGCAGAACACTGAAGCTTTCTTT; CDR3aa: CASSLAGRGQNTEAFF
len: 14; d_gene: TRBD1; v_gene: TRBV5-6; j_gene: TRBJ1-1; CDR3nt: TGTGCCAGCAGCCTCCAGGGGGGCTGGGGTGAAGCTTTCTTT; CDR3aa: CASSLQGGWGEAFF
len: 17; d_gene: TRBD2; v_gene: TRBV9; j_gene: TRBJ2-1; CDR3nt: TGTGCCAGCAGCGTGGGACTAGCGGGTCCCTCCTACAATGAGCAGTTCTTC; CDR3aa: CASSVGLAGPSYNEQFF
len: 19; d_gene: TRBD2; v_gene: TRBV5-4; j_gene: TRBJ2-5; CDR3nt: TGTGCCAGCAGCTTAAGTCTGGGGACCCTAGCGGGGGGCCAAGAGACCCAGTACTTC; CDR3aa: CASSLSLGTLAGGQETQYF
len: 11; d_gene: .; v_gene: TRBV20-1; j_gene: TRBJ2-3; CDR3nt: TGCAGTGCCACAAACCGCGATACGCAGTATTTT; CDR3aa: CSATNRDTQYF
len: 16; d_gene: .; v_gene: TRBV4-3; j_gene: TRBJ2-6; CDR3nt: TGCGCCAGCAGCCAAGATCCCGTCTCTGGGGCCAACGTCCTGACTTTC; CDR3aa: CASSQDPVSGANVLTF
len: 13; d_gene: .; v_gene: TRBV27; j_gene: TRBJ1-2; CDR3nt: TGTGCCAGCAGTTCCTTTGCGGGGAGTGGCTACACCTTC; CDR3aa: CASSSFAGSGYTF
len: 12; d_gene: TRBD1; v_gene: TRBV7-8; j_gene: TRBJ1-6; CDR3nt: TGTGCCGGAGGGACAGATAATTCACCCCTCCACTTT; CDR3aa: CAGGTDNSPLHF
len: 16; d_gene: .; v_gene: TRBV25-1; j_gene: TRBJ1-2; CDR3nt: TGTGCCAGCAGTGAGCAAGGGAGACTAGGCAGCTATGGCTACACCTTC; CDR3aa: CASSEQGRLGSYGYTF
len: 15; d_gene: .; v_gene: TRBV5-1; j_gene: TRBJ2-5; CDR3nt: TGCGCCAGCAGCGTAATACCCCAACTGTCGGAGACCCAGTACTTC; CDR3aa: CASSVIPQLSETQYF
len: 12; d_gene: .; v_gene: TRBV6-1; j_gene: TRBJ2-3; CDR3nt: TGTGCCAGCAGTGTTTCGGCAGATACGCAGTATTTT; CDR3aa: CASSVSADTQYF
len: 19; d_gene: .; v_gene: TRBV29-1; j_gene: TRBJ1-5; CDR3nt: TGCAGCGTTATGACCATCCCCCGGGGAGAGGAAAATAGCAATCAGCCCCAGCATTTT; CDR3aa: CSVMTIPRGEENSNQPQHF
len: 13; d_gene: .; v_gene: TRBV5-1; j_gene: TRBJ2-5; CDR3nt: TGCGCCAGCAGCCGCTTACGGCAAGAGACCCAGTACTTC; CDR3aa: CASSRLRQETQYF
len: 16; d_gene: TRBD2; v_gene: TRBV5-1; j_gene: TRBJ2-5; CDR3nt: TGCGCCAGCAGCCCGTGGACTAGCGGGGGGCAAGAGACCCAGTACTTC; CDR3aa: CASSPWTSGGQETQYF
len: 15; d_gene: .; v_gene: TRBV30; j_gene: TRBJ1-4; CDR3nt: TGTGCCTGGGCCAGACAGGTGGGAACTAATGAAAAACTGTTTTTT; CDR3aa: CAWARQVGTNEKLFF
len: 13; d_gene: .; v_gene: TRBV29-1; j_gene: TRBJ1-2; CDR3nt: TGCAGCGTTCAAAAGGAGCTGAACTATGGCTACACCTTC; CDR3aa: CSVQKELNYGYTF
len: 14; d_gene: TRBD1; v_gene: TRBV2; j_gene: TRBJ2-3; CDR3nt: TGTGCCAGCCGCCCTGGACAGGGGTCAGATACGCAGTATTTT; CDR3aa: CASRPGQGSDTQYF
len: 14; d_gene: TRBD1; v_gene: TRBV7-9; j_gene: TRBJ1-3; CDR3nt: TGTGCCAGCAGTTGGACAGGAGCAGGAAACACCATATATTTT; CDR3aa: CASSWTGAGNTIYF